Given below is one TCR beta chain in context. What it recognizes is unknown. A read error may produce the germline difference seen at one junction end. The sample belongs to a study of T cell repertoires in cytomegalovirus infection. At the level of the study: It was the public TCR beta signatures that indicated both CMV infection and matching HLA type. Study findings and constraints: Individuals carrying CMV plus the relevant HLA were identified by cumulative frequency of public TCR beta families. Across the ex vivo response, the dominant clonotypes were HLA-C-restricted CMV-specific TCR beta clonotypes.

The CDR3 is 20 amino acids. Germline CDR1 is MNHEY and CDR2 is SMNVEV (reference sequence). Each CDR3 protein is one row after TCRdb ran MiXCR on the reads. The data show under 850,000 distinct CDR3 sequences, roughly 35% seen once. This chain uses TRBV27 with TRBJ2-1; 16 bases line up with TRBD2. Source material: PBMCs. The sequence derives from a human donor in good health (CMV status not recorded). Some clones in this sample may be carry-over from other donors' samples. CDR3 residues: CARSRTTGTSGRVVSYEQFF. The CDR3 region has the DNA TGTGCCCGCAGTCGAACAACCGGGACTAGCGGGAGGGTGGTCAGCTATGAGCAGTTCTTC.